This T cell receptor (beta chain) was obtained from a study of CD8+ T cells in alopecia areata. Study background: Tofacitinib administration to treated patients was oral, at 5 to 10 mg twice daily. General observations from the study: Across lesional scalp, and particularly alopecia totalis/universalis, clonality surpassed that of normal scalp.

A word on this clone: The antigen remains undetermined.

The treatment is: oral pan-JAK inhibitor, 5-10 mg twice daily. Alopecia areata patients provided lesional scalp punch biopsies and peripheral blood, both collected for the study. The CDR3 is made up of 14 amino acids. Germline CDR1 and CDR2: MNHNY and SVGAGI (reference sequence). Trimming stripped 2 bases from V and 2 bases from J, with 6 bases between. RNA extraction and reverse transcription yielded cDNA as sequencing template. TCRdb keeps only in-frame clones here, not all; method: immunoSEQ multiplex PCR. The repertoire consists of about 180,000 clones, with around 51% occurring once and the leading ten covering around 9.1%.

V and J are TRBV6-6 and TRBJ2-2, with D maybe TRBD1 (5 bases). This clonotype was sampled from a human donor with alopecia areata. The sample in question was CD8+ T cells sorted from blood, obtained around week 54, from a patient treated with tofacitinib. The CDR3 loop is CASSYGANTGELFF. The CDR3 DNA reads TGTGCCAGCAGTTACGGGGCTAACACCGGGGAGCTGTTTTTT.